Following are 21 T cell receptor beta chains from one sample sequenced in a study of vaccination effects on CD4 cells after COVID-19. Antigen-specific CD4+ T cell clonotypes were called by their expansion after viral peptide-pool culture in ViraFEST. Following an approximately 11-day culture, CD4+ T cells were purified. Each person got two doses of an mRNA SARS-CoV-2 vaccine, BNT162b2 or mRNA-1273. TCRdb's table, derived via immunoSEQ multiplex PCR, lists solely in-frame clones and lacks some. The sample holds tens of thousands of clones, around 74% seen once. Their antigen targets remain unknown. Sample: CD4+ T cells from PBMCs cultured with HCoV-229E spike peptides, taken after COVID-19 vaccination. All receptors come from a human donor who received a COVID-19 vaccine.

The DNA of the CDR3 is TGTGCCAGCAGTTTAAGCGGACAGCACTATGGCTACACCTTC. Its protein product is CASSLSGQHYGYTF. The chain joins TRBV28 to TRBJ1-2, with D perhaps matching TRBD1 (6 bases). The CDR3 loop spans 14 amino acids. The germline V and J ends were trimmed by 2 bases and 3 bases, with 10 bases remaining between them. Germline V gene data show CDR1 as MDHEN and CDR2 as SYDVKM.

This chain joins TRBV4-1 and TRBJ1-1; no clear D gene. Germline CDR1 MGHRA, CDR2 YSYEKL. V was clipped by 1 base and J by 3 bases, with 6 bases between them. The CDR3 is made up of 13 amino acids. The CDR3 sequence is CASSQVGDTEAFF. In DNA form, the CDR3 reads TGCGCCAGCAGCCAAGTTGGCGACACTGAAGCTTTCTTT.

This chain joins TRBV29-1 and TRBJ2-7; tentatively, D is TRBD1 (6 bases). V lost 2 bases to trimming and J lost 5 bases, with 10 bases between them. The CDR3 is 12 residues long. Germline V CDR1 and CDR2: SQVTM, ANQGSEA. This CDR3 is CSVETGNHEQYV. The CDR3, as DNA: TGCAGCGTTGAAACAGGGAATCACGAGCAGTACGTC.

The chain couples TRBV7-9 to TRBJ1-6; 7 bases match TRBD1. The CDR3 is 16 residues long. Germline CDR1 and CDR2: SEHNR and FQNEAQ (reference sequence). The junction had 9 bases not matched to a gene; V was cut back by 5 bases and J by 5 bases. The CDR3 coding sequence is TGTGCCAGCAGCCCCGACAGGGTGCGGGATAATTCACCCCTCCACTTT. Amino acid sequence: CASSPDRVRDNSPLHF.

This chain joins TRBV7-8 and TRBJ2-6; a weak D match, TRBD1 (6 bases). In germline, CDR1 is SGHVS, CDR2 FQNEAQ. This CDR3 contains 15 residues. Trimming pared 5 bases from V and 2 bases from J, leaving 10 bases between. This CDR3 is CASSRTGTGANVLTF. Written as DNA, the CDR3 is TGTGCCAGCAGCAGAACAGGGACTGGGGCCAACGTCCTGACTTTC.

The chain recombines TRBV5-1 with TRBJ2-5; 8 bases align to TRBD1. The CDR3 runs 13 residues. With 5 bases clipped from V and 4 bases from J, the junction kept 4 bases outside the gene matches. Germline V gives CDR1 SGHRS, CDR2 YFSETQ. CDR3 loop: CASSQQGGETQYF. CDR3 DNA sequence: TGCGCCAGCAGTCAACAGGGGGGAGAGACCCAGTACTTC.

V is TRBV30 and J is TRBJ1-5; D is uncertain. CDR1 is GTSNPN and CDR2 is SVGIG in the germline V gene (reference sequence). This CDR3 is 14 amino acids long. Trimming removed 2 bases from V and 1 base from J, with 9 bases in between. CDR3 in amino acids: CAWSREVSNQPQHF. CDR3 sequence (DNA): TGTGCCTGGAGTAGGGAAGTGAGCAATCAGCCCCAGCATTTT.

This clone was seen a handful of times. The CDR3 coding sequence is TGTGCCAGCTCACCGACGACAGGAGGCGAGCAGTACGTC. As protein: CASSPTTGGEQYV. The chain recombines TRBV18 with TRBJ2-7, with D tentatively TRBD1 (6 bases). The CDR3 consists of 13 residues. Germline loops: CDR1 KGHSH, CDR2 LQKENI. Trimming took off 3 bases at V and 6 bases at J, with 12 bases between the two ends.

The genes are TRBV6-5 and TRBJ1-4; weak D call: TRBD1 (6 bases). Germline lookup yields CDR1 MNHEY and CDR2 SVGAGI. V shed 4 bases and J shed 5 bases, with 17 bases lying between them. This CDR3 spans 16 amino acids. DNA of the CDR3: TGTGCCAGCAGTTGGGGGGCTGTACAGTCGAATGAAAAACTGTTTTTT. Protein sequence: CASSWGAVQSNEKLFF.

V usage is TRBV6-6 and J usage is TRBJ1-1; 8 bases are shared with TRBD1. V dropped 6 bases and J dropped 1; count of bases not matched to a gene: 7. In germline, CDR1 is MNHNY, CDR2 SVGAGI (reference sequence). CDR3 length: 15 residues. The CDR3 sequence: CASSRDRRANTEAFF. The CDR3 bases are TGTGCCAGCAGCCGGGACAGGCGGGCGAACACTGAAGCTTTCTTT.

The chain recombines TRBV18 with TRBJ2-1; D gene uncertain. Trimming shortened V by 1 base and J by 0 bases, and 7 bases separated the two germline ends. This CDR3 comprises 15 residues. In germline, CDR1 is KGHSH, CDR2 LQKENI. The CDR3 is CASSPLRSSYNEQFF. The CDR3 DNA reads TGTGCCAGCTCACCACTGAGAAGCTCCTACAATGAGCAGTTCTTC. The variable domain in full, with the rest retrieved from reference TRBV18 and TRBJ2-1, is NAGVMQNPRHLVRRRGQEARLRCSPMKGHSHVYWYRQLPEEGLKFMVYLQKENIIDESGMPKERFSAEFPKEGPSILRIQQVVRGDSAAYFCASSPLRSSYNEQFFGPGTRLTVL.

This clone was found once. The V and J genes are TRBV7-9 and TRBJ2-4; 8 bases are shared with TRBD2. The CDR3 has 17 amino acids. Trimming cost V 7 bases and J 0 bases; bases outside gene matches: 11. Germline lookup yields CDR1 SEHNR and CDR2 FQNEAQ (reference sequence). The CDR3 DNA is TGTGCCAGCACTCCGCGCGGGGGGCCACCAGCCAAAAACATTCAGTACTTC. It codes for CASTPRGGPPAKNIQYF. Complete variable domain (other parts from reference TRBV7-9 and TRBJ2-4): DTGVSQNPRHKITKRGQNVTFRCDPISEHNRLYWYRQTLGQGPEFLTYFQNEAQLEKSRLLSDRFSAERPKGSFSTLEIQRTEQGDSAMYLCASTPRGGPPAKNIQYFGAGTRLSVL.

This clone was seen more than once but under ten times. V usage is TRBV30 and J usage is TRBJ1-6; D is undetermined. V shed 0 bases and J shed 7 bases, with 7 bases lying between them. CDR1 is GTSNPN and CDR2 is SVGIG in the germline V gene (reference sequence). The CDR3 spans 13 residues. The CDR3 sequence is CAWSVRENSPLHF. CDR3 bases: TGTGCCTGGAGTGTACGCGAGAATTCACCCCTCCACTTT.

This chain joins TRBV5-4 and TRBJ2-7, with 10 positions matching TRBD1. Losses at the gene ends were 5 bases for V and 5 bases for J; bases not matched to a gene: 10. Germline loops: CDR1 SGHNT, CDR2 YYREEE (reference sequence). CDR3 length: 15 residues. For the CDR3, the DNA is TGTGCCAGCAGTTCCGGGACAGGGGCGCGGCACGAGCAGTACGTC. This encodes CASSSGTGARHEQYV.

This chain links TRBV18 with TRBJ2-3; D uncertain. Germline V gives CDR1 KGHSH, CDR2 LQKENI. V was shortened by 0 bases and J by 1 base, with 8 bases between the two germline ends. The CDR3 loop spans 15 amino acids. In DNA, the CDR3 is TGTGCCAGCTCACCACCGGCAGCAGGCACAGATACGCAGTATTTT. This gives the protein CASSPPAAGTDTQYF.

The chain links TRBV4-1 to TRBJ1-2; no firm D call. In germline, CDR1 is MGHRA, CDR2 YSYEKL. V lost 2 bases, J lost 7 bases, and 17 bases lay in between. This CDR3 contains 15 residues. The CDR3 loop reads CASSQPPPDLRGYTF. CDR3 DNA sequence: TGCGCCAGCAGCCAACCCCCTCCCGATCTGCGTGGCTACACCTTC.

The chain carries TRBV5-5 and TRBJ1-1; possibly TRBD1 for D (5 bases). V gave up 4 bases and J gave up 3 bases, with 13 bases separating them. CDR3 length equals 14 residues. The germline CDR1 and CDR2 sequences are SGHKS and YYEKEE (reference sequence). CDR3 sequence: CASSPQGWYTEAFF. The CDR3 region has the DNA TGTGCCAGCAGCCCGCAGGGTTGGTACACTGAAGCTTTCTTT.

This chain connects TRBV5-4 to TRBJ2-3; D is uncertain. The CDR3 contains 12 residues. Trimming stripped 0 bases from V and 4 bases from J, with 3 bases between. CDR1 is SGHNT, CDR2 YYREEE, per germline (reference sequence). Here the CDR3 DNA reads TGTGCCAGCAGCTTGGTTGCAGATACGCAGTATTTT. It yields the protein CASSLVADTQYF.

V is TRBV4-1 and J is TRBJ2-6; unclear D gene. Germline loops: CDR1 MGHRA, CDR2 YSYEKL. Trimming cost V 0 bases and J 0 bases, with 9 bases left between them. CDR3 length equals 17 residues. The CDR3: CASSQDPRNSGANVLTF. The CDR3 DNA reads TGCGCCAGCAGCCAAGATCCTCGCAACTCTGGGGCCAACGTCCTGACTTTC.

This clone was detected once. The rearrangement joins TRBV19 to TRBJ2-5; D gene ambiguous. Deletions cut 5 bases from V and 5 bases from J, with 6 bases between. Germline V gene data show CDR1 as LNHDA and CDR2 as SQIVND (reference sequence). The CDR3 spans 11 residues. CDR3: CASSLGETQYF. Here the CDR3 DNA reads TGTGCCAGTAGTCTTGGGGAGACCCAGTACTTC.

This rearrangement joins TRBV5-1 to TRBJ2-6, with 7 bases identical to TRBD2. Germline V gene data show CDR1 as SGHRS and CDR2 as YFSETQ. The junction had 3 bases not matched to a gene; V was cut back by 4 bases and J by 2 bases. The CDR3 has 15 amino acids. Written as DNA, the CDR3 is TGCGCCAGCAGCCAAAGCGGGGCTGGGGCCAACGTCCTGACTTTC. Protein product: CASSQSGAGANVLTF. Combining the CDR3 with reference TRBV5-1 and TRBJ2-6 gives the whole variable domain KAGVTQTPRYLIKTRGQQVTLSCSPISGHRSVSWYQQTPGQGLQFLFEYFSETQRNKGNFPGRFSGRQFSNSRSEMNVSTLELGDSALYLCASSQSGAGANVLTFGAGSRLTVL.